This T cell receptor (beta chain) originates from a study of response to subunit inactivated influenza vaccine. Notes on the study in general: It was suggested by the authors that few new T cells are recruited by each seasonal influenza vaccination.

MiXCR, run by TCRdb on the RT-PCR reads, gives a single entry per CDR3 protein. The sample yields 400,000 to 650,000 distinct CDR3 sequences, 6% to 9% seen once. With V trimmed by 1 base and J by 3 bases, 6 bases remained unmatched. The CDR3 consists of 15 residues. The germline V gene has CDR1 MDHEN and CDR2 SYDVKM. There are a few counts of this clonotype. Its antigen is currently unknown. This receptor was identified in a man in his fifties or sixties who received an inactivated influenza vaccine. The material was PBMCs from blood, obtained about 23 months after vaccination. The chain recombines TRBV28 with TRBJ2-7; 7 bases align to TRBD2. CDR3 DNA sequence: TGTGCCAGCAGTTTATTGGCTAGCGGTAACTACGAGCAGTACTTC. It yields the protein CASSLLASGNYEQYF.